This entry lists 17 T cell receptor beta chains sequenced from one sample in a study of blood T cell repertoires in COVID-19. Assay used: immunoSEQ multiplex PCR; TCRdb lists only in-frame clones, some missing. The sample consists of approximately 300,000 clones, over 80% of them appearing once. Input material: peripheral blood. The receptors shown here come from a woman aged 45-65 years with COVID-19, enrolled during active disease.

V gene TRBV4-1 combines with J gene TRBJ2-7, with TRBD1 matching 7 bases. The CDR3 length is 13 residues. Germline loops: CDR1 MGHRA, CDR2 YSYEKL. V shed 6 bases, J shed 0 bases, and the junction held 2 bases outside the gene matches. The CDR3 loop is CASRGDSSYEQYF. CDR3 nucleotide sequence: TGCGCCAGCAGGGGGGACAGCTCCTACGAGCAGTACTTC.

V usage is TRBV18 and J usage is TRBJ2-1; TRBD2 aligns across 7 bases. The CDR3 loop spans 17 amino acids. With 2 bases clipped from V and 4 bases from J, the junction kept 11 bases outside the gene matches. Per germline, CDR1 KGHSH and CDR2 LQKENI. The CDR3 spells CASSPSGTTRGYNEQFF. The CDR3 coding sequence is TGTGCCAGCTCACCAAGCGGGACCACTCGGGGGTACAATGAGCAGTTCTTC.

The chain recombines TRBV6-2 or TRBV6-3 with TRBJ2-7, with 9 bases fitting TRBD1. CDR3 length: 16 residues. V lost 5 bases, J lost 1 base, and 9 bases stayed unmatched. Per the germline V gene, CDR1 is MNHEY and CDR2 is SVGEGT. The CDR3 DNA sequence: TGTGCCAGCAGTGGGCCGCGACAGGGGGGATCCTACGAGCAGTACTTC. Translated: CASSGPRQGGSYEQYF.

The chain carries TRBV15 and TRBJ1-2; D ambiguous. This CDR3 contains 13 residues. Germline V lookup: CDR1 LNHNV, CDR2 YYDKDF (reference sequence). V was clipped by 4 bases and J by 8 bases, with 14 bases between them. The CDR3 protein is CATSTYPPGGYTF. The CDR3 DNA sequence: TGTGCCACCAGCACCTATCCTCCGGGGGGCTACACCTTC. Using reference TRBV15 and TRBJ1-2 for the parts outside the CDR3, the full variable domain is DAMVIQNPRYQVTQFGKPVTLSCSQTLNHNVMYWYQQKSSQAPKLLFHYYDKDFNNEADTPDNFQSRRPNTSFCFLDIRSPGLGDTAMYLCATSTYPPGGYTFGSGTRLTVV.

The chain recombines TRBV5-1 with TRBJ1-1, with 10 bases lining up with TRBD1. The germline CDR1 and CDR2 sequences are SGHRS and YFSETQ. This CDR3 region has 17 residues. J gave up 5 bases and V 4 bases, and 14 bases lay outside the gene matches. The CDR3 DNA reads TGCGCCAGCAGCCCTAGGACAGGGGGGAGTTGGGAAACTGAAGCTTTCTTT. Translation: CASSPRTGGSWETEAFF.

The chain uses TRBV12-2 and TRBJ2-1; TRBD2, the table's D call, was not compared with the DNA. TRBV12-2 is a listed pseudogene. The CDR3 is made up of 19 amino acids. The CDR3: CASRFGTHTSGETYNEQFF. The CDR3 DNA is TGTGCAAGTCGCTTCGGTACCCACACTAGCGGCGAGACCTACAATGAGCAGTTCTTC.

This chain uses TRBV7-9 with TRBJ1-2; TRBD1 might be the D (5 bases). V shed 2 bases and J shed 7 bases, with 8 bases lying between them. Germline V gene data show CDR1 as SEHNR and CDR2 as FQNEAQ (reference sequence). The CDR3 spans 12 residues. The DNA for the CDR3 is TGTGCCAGCAGCTTACAGGGATCTGGCTACACCTTC. Its protein product is CASSLQGSGYTF.

V is TRBV9 and J is TRBJ2-1, with D uncertain. This CDR3 contains 12 residues. Germline CDR1 reads SGDLS; CDR2 reads YYNGEE. Trimming took off 4 bases at V and 6 bases at J, with 8 bases between the two ends. The CDR3 loop is CASSSQPNEQFF. The CDR3 DNA sequence: TGTGCCAGCAGCTCACAGCCCAATGAGCAGTTCTTC.

The chain joins TRBV19 to TRBJ2-6; D unclear. Germline assignment: CDR1 LNHDA and CDR2 SQIVND (reference sequence). The CDR3 runs to 15 residues. V gave up 1 base and J gave up 0 bases, with 4 bases separating them. CDR3 protein: CASSIGASGANVLTF. The CDR3 bases are TGTGCCAGTAGTATAGGGGCCTCTGGGGCCAACGTCCTGACTTTC.

The chain is built from TRBV7-2 and TRBJ2-3, with 13 bases matching TRBD2. Germline CDR1 reads SGHTA; CDR2 reads FQGNSA. V lost 5 bases, J lost 7 bases, and 9 bases stayed unmatched. This CDR3 spans 16 amino acids. In nucleotides, the CDR3 is TGTGCCAGCAGCCCCGGACTAGCGGGAGTGCTAAATACGCAGTATTTT. This encodes CASSPGLAGVLNTQYF.

The V gene is TRBV5-1, the J gene TRBJ1-1; TRBD1 is a possible D gene (5 bases). With 3 bases removed from V and 1 base from J, the gap between germline ends came to 10 bases. The length of the CDR3 is 14 residues. CDR1 and CDR2 from the germline V gene are SGHRS and YFSETQ. This chain's CDR3 is CASSSQTANTEAFF. CDR3 in DNA: TGCGCCAGCAGCTCCCAGACAGCGAACACTGAAGCTTTCTTT.

The chain uses TRBV7-2 and TRBJ1-1; maybe TRBD1 (5 bases). V was clipped by 5 bases and J by 4 bases, with 11 bases between them. Germline CDR1 is SGHTA and CDR2 is FQGNSA. This CDR3 contains 13 residues. CDR3 bases: TGTGCCAGCAGCCGTCGACAGAGCACTGAAGCTTTCTTT. Protein product: CASSRRQSTEAFF. Drawing the rest from reference TRBV7-2 and TRBJ1-1, the complete variable domain is GAGVSQSPSNKVTEKGKDVELRCDPISGHTALYWYRQSLGQGLEFLIYFQGNSAPDKSGLPSDRFSAERTGGSVSTLTIQRTQQEDSAVYLCASSRRQSTEAFFGQGTRLTVV.

The chain couples TRBV28 to TRBJ2-7, with D possibly being TRBD1 (6 bases). V lost 8 bases, J lost 3 bases, and 14 bases lay in between. CDR3 length equals 13 residues. The germline V gene has CDR1 MDHEN and CDR2 SYDVKM. The CDR3 DNA follows: TGTGCCAGCCTCGAACCCAGGGGCTACGAGCAGTACTTC. Amino acid sequence: CASLEPRGYEQYF.

The V call is TRBV12-5, the J call TRBJ2-1; D gene ambiguous. V lost 5 bases and J 8 bases, leaving 13 bases between the germline ends. The germline gives CDR1 LGHNT, CDR2 FRNRAP. This CDR3 is built from 13 residues. As DNA, the CDR3 is TGTGCTAGTGGTCCCCCGTCTCCCGATGAGCAGTTCTTC. Its protein is CASGPPSPDEQFF. The full variable domain, completed using reference TRBV12-5 and TRBJ2-1, is DARVTQTPRHKVTEMGQEVTMRCQPILGHNTVFWYRQTMMQGLELLAYFRNRAPLDDSGMPKDRFSAEMPDATLATLKIQPSEPRDSAVYFCASGPPSPDEQFFGPGTRLTVL.

This chain links TRBV18 with TRBJ1-1; perhaps TRBD1 as D (6 bases). Trimming cost V 5 bases and J 0 bases, with 10 bases left between them. Per germline, CDR1 KGHSH and CDR2 LQKENI. The CDR3 contains 14 residues. The CDR3 loop is CASSSDRLNTEAFF. In nucleotides, the CDR3 is TGTGCCAGCTCAAGCGACAGGCTGAACACTGAAGCTTTCTTT.

This clone was seen more than once but under ten times. V gene TRBV24-1 combines with J gene TRBJ2-5; 10 bases line up with TRBD1. This CDR3 is 16 amino acids long. CDR1 and CDR2 (germline): KGHDR, SFDVKD. The junction had 7 bases not matched to a gene; V was cut back by 3 bases and J by 4 bases. CDR3 loop: CATSDPGTGVGETQYF. The CDR3 DNA sequence: TGTGCCACCAGTGATCCCGGGACAGGGGTGGGAGAGACCCAGTACTTC.

In the case of this clone: Distinct nucleotide sequences in the sample also encode this CDR3. This chain uses TRBV5-1 with TRBJ2-7; 9 nucleotides agree with TRBD2. The V gene's germline CDR1 is SGHRS and CDR2 YFSETQ. The CDR3 covers 15 residues. The V gene end was trimmed by 0 bases and the J gene end by 2 bases; junction bases not matched to a gene: 3. CDR3 nucleotide sequence: TGCGCCAGCAGCTTGGTTGCTAGCGGGACCTACGAGCAGTACTTC. This encodes CASSLVASGTYEQYF. The variable domain in full, completed from reference TRBV5-1 and TRBJ2-7, reads KAGVTQTPRYLIKTRGQQVTLSCSPISGHRSVSWYQQTPGQGLQFLFEYFSETQRNKGNFPGRFSGRQFSNSRSEMNVSTLELGDSALYLCASSLVASGTYEQYFGPGTRLTVT.